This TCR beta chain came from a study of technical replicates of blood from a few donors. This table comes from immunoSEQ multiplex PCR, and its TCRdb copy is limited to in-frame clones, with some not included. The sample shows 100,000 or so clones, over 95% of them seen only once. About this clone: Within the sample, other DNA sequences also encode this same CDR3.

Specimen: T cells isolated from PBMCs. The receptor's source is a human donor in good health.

The CDR3 DNA reads TGCGCCAGCAGCTTAGGCGACAGTTCCTACGAGCAGTACTTC. This gives the protein CASSLGDSSYEQYF. V gene TRBV5-1 combines with J gene TRBJ2-7; tentatively, D is TRBD1 (5 bases). The germline V gene has CDR1 SGHRS and CDR2 YFSETQ. This CDR3 is built from 14 residues. V gave up 2 bases and J gave up 1 base, with 10 bases separating them.